One sample yielded the 18 T cell receptor beta chains listed below, sequenced in a study of cytomegalovirus exposure and HLA in healthy donors. The PCR used 60 Vbeta and 13 Jbeta primers. Using immunoSEQ multiplex PCR, the repertoire was profiled, and TCRdb retains in-frame clones only, with some absent. Of 160,000 or so clones listed, about two thirds are singletons. Material: PBMCs. These receptor sequences come from a human donor in good health.

This clone was recorded at least ten times. The rearrangement links TRBV6-1 to TRBJ1-5, with D maybe TRBD1 (6 bases). Germline CDR1 MNHNS, CDR2 SASEGT. The germline V and J ends were trimmed by 3 bases and 7 bases, with 13 bases remaining between them. The CDR3 is 14 residues long. The CDR3 protein is CASSEANRVQPQHF. CDR3 bases: TGTGCCAGCAGTGAGGCTAACAGGGTCCAGCCCCAGCATTTT.

The chain combines TRBV11-2 with TRBJ2-7, with 10 bases identical to TRBD2. The V segment lost 8 bases and the J segment 4 bases; nucleotides outside the gene matches: 8. The CDR3 contains 14 residues. CDR1 SGHAT and CDR2 FQNNGV come from the germline V gene. CDR3 residues: CASGPTSGTYEQYF. The CDR3 DNA is TGTGCCAGCGGTCCAACTAGCGGGACTTACGAGCAGTACTTC.

This clone was observed a single time. The J gene is TRBJ2-7, the V gene TRBV5-5; 7 bases align to TRBD1. Looked up from germline, CDR1 is SGHKS and CDR2 is YYEKEE (reference sequence). J lost 0 bases, V lost 6 bases, and 6 bases had no gene match. This CDR3 has 14 amino acids. The CDR3 nucleotides read TGTGCCAGCATAGGACAGGAGAGCTCCTACGAGCAGTACTTC. Protein sequence: CASIGQESSYEQYF. Looking up the rest from reference TRBV5-5 and TRBJ2-7 gives the full variable domain: DAGVTQSPTHLIKTRGQQVTLRCSPISGHKSVSWYQQVLGQGPQFIFQYYEKEERGRGNFPDRFSARQFPNYSSELNVNALLLGDSALYLCASIGQESSYEQYFGPGTRLTVT.

The V gene is TRBV19, the J gene TRBJ2-1; a possible D gene is TRBD1 (6 bases). Trimming removed 4 bases at V and 12 bases at J, with 16 bases between. The CDR3 spans 13 residues. Germline loops: CDR1 LNHDA, CDR2 SQIVND (reference sequence). The CDR3 DNA reads TGTGCCAGTAGTAGCGGCCGGGACATGCCGCAGTTCTTC. Translating gives CASSSGRDMPQFF.

The chain joins TRBV11-2 to TRBJ2-7; D is unclear. Between the trimmed V and J ends, which lost 1 base and 0 bases, there was a span of 10 bases. CDR1 and CDR2 (germline): SGHAT, FQNNGV. This CDR3 is built from 15 residues. This CDR3 reads CASSLGAVTSYEQYF. In nucleotides, the CDR3 is TGTGCCAGCAGCTTAGGGGCAGTTACCTCCTACGAGCAGTACTTC.

This chain links TRBV18 with TRBJ2-7; perhaps TRBD2 as D (6 bases). V was clipped by 3 bases and J by 2 bases, with 11 bases between them. CDR1 and CDR2 (germline): KGHSH, LQKENI. The CDR3 consists of 14 residues. CDR3 in amino acids: CASSPGSSTYEQYF. In DNA form, the CDR3 reads TGTGCCAGCTCACCCGGGAGCAGTACCTACGAGCAGTACTTC.

The gene calls are TRBV7-8 and TRBJ2-5, with TRBD2 matching over 9 bases. With V trimmed by 1 base and J by 5 bases, 5 bases remained unmatched. This CDR3 has 15 residues. Germline V CDR1 and CDR2: SGHVS, FQNEAQ. Here the CDR3 DNA reads TGTGCCAGCAGCTTAGGCGCGGGGGGGATTGAGACCCAGTACTTC. Its protein product is CASSLGAGGIETQYF.

This clone was counted between two and nine times. The chain employs TRBV27 and TRBJ1-2; 7 nucleotides line up with TRBD1. In germline, CDR1 is MNHEY, CDR2 SMNVEV (reference sequence). The CDR3 loop spans 12 amino acids. The V and J ends lost 6 bases and 8 bases, in that order; junction bases with no gene match: 6. The CDR3, as DNA: TGTGCCAGCAGCCATACAGGGGAGGGCTACACCTTC. It codes for CASSHTGEGYTF.

V and J are TRBV11-2 and TRBJ1-1, with D tentatively TRBD1 (5 bases). Germline V CDR1 and CDR2: SGHAT, FQNNGV. CDR3 length equals 14 residues. V lost 1 base and J 4 bases, leaving 10 bases between the germline ends. CDR3 loop: CASSLGGLGTEAFF. The CDR3 DNA follows: TGTGCCAGCAGCTTAGGGGGCCTGGGCACTGAAGCTTTCTTT. Based on the CDR3 plus reference TRBV11-2 and TRBJ1-1, the full variable domain is EAGVAQSPRYKIIEKRQSVAFWCNPISGHATLYWYQQILGQGPKLLIQFQNNGVVDDSQLPKDRFSAERLKGVDSTLKIQPAKLEDSAVYLCASSLGGLGTEAFFGQGTRLTVV.

This chain joins TRBV7-6 and TRBJ2-6; tentative D call: TRBD1 (5 bases). Trimming left V 1 base short and J 1 base short, with 14 bases between. The length of the CDR3 is 18 residues. Germline values: CDR1 SGHVS, CDR2 FNYEAQ. The chain's CDR3 is CASSLGPAGISGANVLTF. Here the CDR3 DNA reads TGTGCCAGCAGCTTAGGGCCCGCAGGGATTTCTGGGGCCAACGTCCTGACTTTC.

The sample holds a few counts of this clone. The chain uses TRBV14 and TRBJ1-6; no firm D call. The CDR3 totals 13 residues. Trimming pared 1 base from V and 6 bases from J, leaving 4 bases between. The germline V gene has CDR1 SGHDN and CDR2 FVKESK. This CDR3 is CASSQVANSPLHF. In DNA form, the CDR3 reads TGTGCCAGCAGCCAAGTAGCTAATTCACCCCTCCACTTT.

The rearrangement links TRBV5-6 to TRBJ2-4; 8 nucleotides align to TRBD1. The CDR3 runs to 13 residues. The V gene end was trimmed by 4 bases and the J gene end by 4 bases; junction bases not matched to a gene: 1. Germline loops: CDR1 SGHDT, CDR2 YYEEEE. CDR3 loop: CASSGDRKNIQYF. DNA of the CDR3: TGTGCCAGCAGCGGGGACAGGAAAAACATTCAGTACTTC.

This clone was observed a handful of times. DNA for the CDR3: TGTGCCAGCAGCGTAGACTTCCCAGGTAGAGGGGGTGAGACCCAGTACTTC. It encodes CASSVDFPGRGGETQYF. The V and J genes are TRBV9 and TRBJ2-5, with TRBD1 as a possible D gene (6 bases). The CDR3 runs to 17 residues. The V gene lost 0 bases and the J gene lost 5 bases, with 20 bases spanning the gap. Germline lookup yields CDR1 SGDLS and CDR2 YYNGEE.

The CDR3 DNA reads TGTGCCAGCAGCTTACAGGGGGTAAACACTGAAGCTTTCTTT. Translation gives CASSLQGVNTEAFF. The V and J genes are TRBV5-4 and TRBJ1-1, with 8 bases that match TRBD1. The CDR3 is made up of 14 amino acids. Germline V lookup: CDR1 SGHNT, CDR2 YYREEE (reference sequence). V dropped 2 bases and J dropped 2; count of bases not matched to a gene: 2.

This chain uses TRBV9 with TRBJ1-5, with 8 bases identical to TRBD1. Germline V lookup: CDR1 SGDLS, CDR2 YYNGEE. The CDR3 contains 15 residues. The V and J ends lost 4 bases and 0 bases, in that order; junction bases with no gene match: 3. The CDR3 DNA sequence: TGTGCCAGCAGCACAGGGGGATATAGCAATCAGCCCCAGCATTTT. It codes for CASSTGGYSNQPQHF. Full variable domain (outside the CDR3, taken from reference TRBV9 and TRBJ1-5): DSGVTQTPKHLITATGQRVTLRCSPRSGDLSVYWYQQSLDQGLQFLIQYYNGEERAKGNILERFSAQQFPDLHSELNLSSLELGDSALYFCASSTGGYSNQPQHFGDGTRLSIL.

J is TRBJ2-7 and V is TRBV4-1; D gene ambiguous. The CDR3 is 13 residues long. CDR1 and CDR2 (germline): MGHRA, YSYEKL. The V end lost 0 bases, the J end lost 9 bases, and 12 bases lay between the germline ends. CDR3: CASSQDAARRQYF. CDR3 nucleotides: TGCGCCAGCAGCCAAGATGCGGCGCGGCGGCAGTACTTC.

This clone was detected once. The J gene is TRBJ1-6, the V gene TRBV6-6, with 8 positions matching TRBD1. The CDR3 consists of 14 residues. Germline CDR1 reads MNHNY; CDR2 reads SVGAGI (reference sequence). J lost 8 bases, V lost 4 bases, and 4 bases had no gene match. CDR3 residues: CASSSDRVDSPLHF. In nucleotides, the CDR3 is TGTGCCAGCAGTTCGGACAGGGTGGATTCACCCCTCCACTTT.

The chain couples TRBV5-4 to TRBJ2-3; 9 nucleotides line up with TRBD2. J lost 5 bases, V lost 4 bases, and 14 bases had no gene match. In germline, CDR1 is SGHNT, CDR2 YYREEE (reference sequence). The length of the CDR3 is 17 residues. The CDR3 loop is CASSPGVGGGAGDTQYF. The CDR3 bases are TGTGCCAGCAGCCCGGGGGTTGGCGGGGGGGCCGGAGATACGCAGTATTTT.